This entry features one T cell receptor (beta chain) sequence. The CDR3 spans 11 residues. Germline V gene data show CDR1 as MDHEN and CDR2 as SYDVKM. V was shortened by 3 bases and J by 11 bases, with 10 bases between the two germline ends. This sample is part of a study of blood T cell repertoires in COVID-19. Study details: Donors in the United States, Italy and Spain gave samples during acute or convalescent COVID-19.

Authors' processing steps: Estimated nucleated cell counts came from reference gene primer amplification. Clones were sequenced by immunoSEQ multiplex PCR, and TCRdb holds only the in-frame ones, with some missing. The V and J calls and clone size are taken from that table; D and trimming were inferred from the DNA. The sample includes 150,000 to 200,000 clones, about 88% of them seen just once. The source is a man aged 55 to 70 with active or convalescent COVID-19. The chain uses TRBV28 and TRBJ1-1; no reliable D call. The sequenced sample was peripheral blood. This chain's CDR3 is CASSFLGLAFF. The CDR3 coding sequence is TGTGCCAGCAGTTTTCTAGGATTGGCTTTCTTT.